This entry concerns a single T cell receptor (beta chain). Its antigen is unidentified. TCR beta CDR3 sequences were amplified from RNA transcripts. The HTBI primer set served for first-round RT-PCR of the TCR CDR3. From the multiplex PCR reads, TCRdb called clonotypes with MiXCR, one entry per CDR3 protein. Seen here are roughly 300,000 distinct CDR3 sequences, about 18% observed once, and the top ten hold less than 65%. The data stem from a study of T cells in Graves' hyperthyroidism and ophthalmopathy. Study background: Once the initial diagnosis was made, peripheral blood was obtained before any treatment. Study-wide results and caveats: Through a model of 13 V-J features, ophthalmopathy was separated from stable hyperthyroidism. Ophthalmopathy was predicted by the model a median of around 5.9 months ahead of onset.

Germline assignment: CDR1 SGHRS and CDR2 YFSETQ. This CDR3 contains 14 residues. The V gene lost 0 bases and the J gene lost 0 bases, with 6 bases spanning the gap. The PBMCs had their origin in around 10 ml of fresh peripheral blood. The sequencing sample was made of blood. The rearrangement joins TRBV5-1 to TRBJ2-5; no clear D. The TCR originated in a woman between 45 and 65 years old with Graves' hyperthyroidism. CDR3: CASSLARNQETQYF. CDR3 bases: TGCGCCAGCAGCTTGGCCAGGAACCAAGAGACCCAGTACTTC. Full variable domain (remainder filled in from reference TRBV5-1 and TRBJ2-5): KAGVTQTPRYLIKTRGQQVTLSCSPISGHRSVSWYQQTPGQGLQFLFEYFSETQRNKGNFPGRFSGRQFSNSRSEMNVSTLELGDSALYLCASSLARNQETQYFGPGTRLLVL.